What follows is one T cell receptor (beta chain) and its context. No antigen is known for it. Base qualities were left out, and no much larger clone turns up one base away. The sample belongs to a study of T cell responses to AZD1222 COVID-19 vaccine (dated by TCRdb to the early 2020s). About the investigation overall: AZD1222 recipients whose second dose came at about 4 weeks and those whose second dose came at about 12 weeks were combined into one group, since spike-specific TCR depth and breadth did not differ between the two schedules. Trial participants were enrolled by age into subgroups of 18-55, 56-69 and 70-plus years, and about 150, 27 and 61 TCR-sequenced participants, respectively, were included in these subgroups. TCR sequencing covered fewer than 250 trial participants: 200 to 210 given two doses of AZD1222 and around 25 given two doses of MenACWY control vaccine. Broad study findings and their caveats: Conclusions about previously exposed vaccinees were limited because only 5 or 6 AZD1222 recipients were SARS-CoV-2 seropositive at baseline. Reportedly, almost half of the unique spike-specific TCRs recognized epitopes lying outside the regions that are mutated in the B.1.351 and B.1.1.7 variants. In the small 56-69-year group, the increase in depth fell short of significance, most likely because of low power. CD4 TCRs associated with the vaccine covered the entire spike protein, and the dominant responses were in regions 160-218 and 743-854. Participants were mostly white British, with more females than males. The authors suggested clonal diversity may have been underestimated. After two AZD1222 doses, both the breadth and the depth of spike-specific TCRs were significantly higher than at day 0 and than in MenACWY recipients. Because no samples from the day 14 peak response were available, repertoires could be characterized only after the peak T cell response.

The CDR3 regions of human TCRbeta chains were analyzed by immunosequencing. As for the authors' bioinformatics: Repertoire TCRs were checked for matches against a reference library of SARS-CoV-2-specific TCRs that had been generated using the MIRA antigen-specificity platform. Breadth was defined as the fraction of unique TCRs that were SARS-CoV-2-associated, and depth was defined as the fraction of total T cells that were SARS-CoV-2-associated. Using the MIRA data, every spike-specific TCR was mapped to the spike region that the TCR reacted to and assigned to either a CD4 or a CD8 class. Log10-transformed breadth and depth values were compared by one-way ANOVA with Sidak's multiple comparisons tests. TCRdb retrieved this table from immuneACCESS and kept in-frame rearrangements only. Not all clones are present; in checked studies, unresolved V genes account for under half, and no reason is known for the remainder. For V, J and clone size, that table is used; D and trimming come from the DNA. A total of nearly 110,000 clones appear in this sample, around 87% of them only once. 3.5% to 4.5% of the sample is held by the ten biggest clonotypes.

Interpreted using the paper, the time point label stands for: baseline before first vaccination. The vaccinee samples were drawn from two UK trials, COV001 and COV002, one of which was a single-blind randomized controlled phase 2/3 trial testing AZD1222 (ChAdOx1 nCoV-19) in healthy adults. Trial participant PBMC samples were collected at day 0 and day 28 after the second dose for TCRbeta chain sequencing. From the germline V gene (reference sequence), CDR1 is SSHAT and CDR2 is FNYEAQ. CDR3 length: 15 amino acids, cysteine to phenylalanine. Only the CDR3 portion is preserved as DNA: 45 bases, with reading frame beginning at the first base. V trim: 5 bases; J trim: 5 bases; unmatched bases: 6.

The sequence is built from TRBV7-7 and TRBJ2-2; the central 9 bases match TRBD1. This clonotype originated in an adult in good health. The specimen comprised peripheral blood, sampled on day 0 of AZD1222 vaccination. Here is the DNA: TGTGCCAGCAGCGCGGGGACAGGGTTTACCGGGGAGCTGTTTTTT. The encoded protein is CASSAGTGFTGELFF.